Listed below are T cell receptor beta chains from one sample, sequenced in a study of blood T cell repertoires in COVID-19. Here immunoSEQ multiplex PCR was the method, and the copy in TCRdb shows in-frame clones only, minus some. The sample shows more than 60,000 clones, over 85% of them seen only once. Sequencing was performed on peripheral blood. Receptors originate from an elderly woman with active or convalescent COVID-19. Each CDR3 is given without its conserved first and last residue. Each record gives: J gene, V gene, CDR3 protein.

TRBJ2-1	TRBV5-1	ASSPERGTYNEQF
TRBJ1-1	TRBV6-2/TRBV6-3	ASSTDRGYEAF
TRBJ2-1	TRBV4-1	ASSQPPKTRLSYNEQF
TRBJ1-4	TRBV4-3	ASSQQPGTVNEKLF
TRBJ2-3	TRBV27	ASTPRPNRRGLHTDTQY
TRBJ2-6	TRBV18	ASSPSGQFLSESFGANVLT
TRBJ1-4	TRBV2	ASRRQGAPVEKLF
TRBJ1-2	TRBV7-2	ASSLGRSNYGYT
TRBJ2-7	TRBV7-2	ASSLAMAVTSGGSYEQY
TRBJ1-6	TRBV5-1	ASSLAFQRQGAYNSPLH
TRBJ1-5	TRBV30	AWSAQGNQPQH
TRBJ1-1	TRBV30	AWSPGTAEAF
TRBJ1-2	TRBV30	AWGRPRQGKYGYT
TRBJ2-1	TRBV6-2/TRBV6-3	ASSYSAGGPYNEQF
TRBJ1-1	TRBV5-1	ASSLGQIAGTEAF
TRBJ1-2	TRBV29-1	SVEGQGVAGYT
TRBJ1-6	TRBV2	ASSEDRGPQNSPLH
TRBJ1-6	TRBV7-3	ASSSRQGRYNSPLH
TRBJ2-7	TRBV6-5	ATRSGLRYEQY
TRBJ1-6	TRBV28	ASSVGGIGNSPLH
TRBJ2-7	TRBV11-2	ASSLDQGAYYEQY
TRBJ2-1	TRBV6-6	ASSSAGGYNEQF
TRBJ2-3	TRBV5-1	ASSSGQGAKLNTDTQY
TRBJ2-4	TRBV4-1	ASSQPTSGVAKNIQY
TRBJ1-1	TRBV6-2/TRBV6-3	ASSYRGHENTEAF
TRBJ1-2	TRBV7-9	ASSFGPRQGNYGYT
TRBJ2-5	TRBV6-5	ASTRTVRETQY
TRBJ1-1	TRBV12-3/TRBV12-4	ASRRDTEAF
TRBJ1-3	TRBV27	ASSPSQGRDTIY
TRBJ1-2	TRBV10-3	AITSGGAHGYT
TRBJ2-7	TRBV6-2/TRBV6-3	ASSSPGPGGYEQY
TRBJ1-6	TRBV18	ASSPDKGANSPLH
TRBJ2-2	TRBV29-1	SVGQGASPNTGELF
TRBJ1-2	TRBV6-5	ASSYSTELYGYT
TRBJ1-5	TRBV2	ASSPPEGNQPQH
TRBJ2-3	TRBV2	ASWGGASTDTQY
TRBJ2-3	TRBV6-4	ASSGTSGGDTQY
TRBJ1-5	TRBV2	ASSVGGSNQPQH
TRBJ1-5	TRBV7-2	ASSLGQGRNQPQH
TRBJ1-5	TRBV6-2/TRBV6-3	ASSQLQVLGQPQH
TRBJ1-2	TRBV30	ARASGGAIYGYT
TRBJ1-5	TRBV19	ASKGTVNQPQH
TRBJ1-5	TRBV29-1	SVKWGDQPQH
TRBJ1-1	TRBV27	ASRLGREAF